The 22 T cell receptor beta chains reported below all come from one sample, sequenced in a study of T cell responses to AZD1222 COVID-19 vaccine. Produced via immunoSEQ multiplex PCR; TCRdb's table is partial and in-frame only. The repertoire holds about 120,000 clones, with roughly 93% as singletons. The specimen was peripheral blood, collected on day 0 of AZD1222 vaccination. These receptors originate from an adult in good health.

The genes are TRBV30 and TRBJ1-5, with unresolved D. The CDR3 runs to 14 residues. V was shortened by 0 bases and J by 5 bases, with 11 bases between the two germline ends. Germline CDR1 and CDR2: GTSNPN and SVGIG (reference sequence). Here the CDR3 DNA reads TGTGCCTGGAGTGTTAAGGCATGGGATCAGCCCCAGCATTTT. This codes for CAWSVKAWDQPQHF.

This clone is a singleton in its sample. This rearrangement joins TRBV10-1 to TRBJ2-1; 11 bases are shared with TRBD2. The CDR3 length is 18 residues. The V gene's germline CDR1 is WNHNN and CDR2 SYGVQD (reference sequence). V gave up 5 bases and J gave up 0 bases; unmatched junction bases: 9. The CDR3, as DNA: TGCGCCAGCAGTCAAACTAGCGGGGGCTCAAGCTCCTACAATGAGCAGTTCTTC. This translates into CASSQTSGGSSSYNEQFF.

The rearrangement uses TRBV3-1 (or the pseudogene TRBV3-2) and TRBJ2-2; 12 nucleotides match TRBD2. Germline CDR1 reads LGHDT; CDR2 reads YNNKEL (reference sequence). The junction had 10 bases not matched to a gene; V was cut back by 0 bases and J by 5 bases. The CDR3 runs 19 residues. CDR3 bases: TGTGCCAGCAGCCAAGACGGGGCTAGCGGGGGGGCCTCGACCGGGGAGCTGTTTTTT. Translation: CASSQDGASGGASTGELFF.

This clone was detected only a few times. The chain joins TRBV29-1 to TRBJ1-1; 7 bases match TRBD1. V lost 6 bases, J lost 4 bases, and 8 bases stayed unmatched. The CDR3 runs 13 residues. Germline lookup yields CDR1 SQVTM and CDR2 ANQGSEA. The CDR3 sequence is CSVPGTDLTEAFF. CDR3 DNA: TGCAGCGTCCCGGGGACAGACCTCACTGAAGCTTTCTTT.

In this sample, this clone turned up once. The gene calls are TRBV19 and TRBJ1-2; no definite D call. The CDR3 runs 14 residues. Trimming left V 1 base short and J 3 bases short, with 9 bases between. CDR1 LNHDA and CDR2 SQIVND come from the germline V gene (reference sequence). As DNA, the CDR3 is TGTGCCAGTAGTATAGTAGGTGTTGACTATGGCTACACCTTC. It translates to CASSIVGVDYGYTF.

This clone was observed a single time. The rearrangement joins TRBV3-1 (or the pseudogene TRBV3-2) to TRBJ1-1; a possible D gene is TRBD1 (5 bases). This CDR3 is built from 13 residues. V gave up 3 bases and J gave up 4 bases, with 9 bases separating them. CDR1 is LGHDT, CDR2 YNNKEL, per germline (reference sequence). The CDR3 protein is CASSHQGGTEAFF. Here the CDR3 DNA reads TGTGCCAGCAGCCATCAGGGTGGCACTGAAGCTTTCTTT.

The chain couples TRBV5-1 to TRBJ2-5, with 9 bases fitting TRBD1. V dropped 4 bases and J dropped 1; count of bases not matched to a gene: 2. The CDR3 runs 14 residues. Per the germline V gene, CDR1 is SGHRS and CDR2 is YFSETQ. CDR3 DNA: TGCGCCAGCAGCCGACAGGGGGGCCAAGAGACCCAGTACTTC. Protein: CASSRQGGQETQYF.

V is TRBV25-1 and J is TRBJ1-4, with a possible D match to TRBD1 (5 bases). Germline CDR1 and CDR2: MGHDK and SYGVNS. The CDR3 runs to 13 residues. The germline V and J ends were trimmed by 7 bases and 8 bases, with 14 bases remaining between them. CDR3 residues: CASTGNWGEKLFF. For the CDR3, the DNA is TGTGCCAGCACTGGGAATTGGGGGGAAAAACTGTTTTTT.

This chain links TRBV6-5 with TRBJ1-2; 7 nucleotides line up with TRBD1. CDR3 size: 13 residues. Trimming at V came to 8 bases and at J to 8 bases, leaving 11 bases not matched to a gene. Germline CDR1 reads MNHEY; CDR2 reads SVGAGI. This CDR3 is CASGIRGYSGYTF. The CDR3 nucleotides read TGTGCCAGCGGTATCAGGGGGTACTCGGGCTACACCTTC.

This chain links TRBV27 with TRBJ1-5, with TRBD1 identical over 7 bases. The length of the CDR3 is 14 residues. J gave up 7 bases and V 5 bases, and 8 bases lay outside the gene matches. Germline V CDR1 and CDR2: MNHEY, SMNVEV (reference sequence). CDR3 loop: CASSMRQGGQPQHF. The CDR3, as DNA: TGTGCCAGCAGTATGCGCCAGGGGGGCCAGCCCCAGCATTTT.

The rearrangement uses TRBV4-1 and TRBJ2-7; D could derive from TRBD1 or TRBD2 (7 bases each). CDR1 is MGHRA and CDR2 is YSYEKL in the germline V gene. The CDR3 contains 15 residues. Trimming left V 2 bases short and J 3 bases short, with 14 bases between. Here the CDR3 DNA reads TGCGCCAGCAGCCAACAGACAGGGAGGGGCTACGAGCAGTACTTC. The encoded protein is CASSQQTGRGYEQYF.

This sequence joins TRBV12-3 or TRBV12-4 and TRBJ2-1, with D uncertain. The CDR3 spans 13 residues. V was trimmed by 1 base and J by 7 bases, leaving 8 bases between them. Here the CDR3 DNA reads TGTGCCAGCAGTTTAGTAGGGTTAAATGAGCAGTTCTTC. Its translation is CASSLVGLNEQFF.

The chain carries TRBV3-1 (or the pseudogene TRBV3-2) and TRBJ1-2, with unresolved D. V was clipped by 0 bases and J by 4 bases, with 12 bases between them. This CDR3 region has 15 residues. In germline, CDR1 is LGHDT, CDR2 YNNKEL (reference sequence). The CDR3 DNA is TGTGCCAGCAGCCAAGAAGGCCGGGAGAGCTATGGCTACACCTTC. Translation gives CASSQEGRESYGYTF.

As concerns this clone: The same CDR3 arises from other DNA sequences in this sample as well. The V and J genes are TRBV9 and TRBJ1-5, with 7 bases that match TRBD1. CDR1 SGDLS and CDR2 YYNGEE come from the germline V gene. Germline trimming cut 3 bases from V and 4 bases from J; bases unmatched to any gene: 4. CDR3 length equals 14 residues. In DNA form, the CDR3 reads TGTGCCAGCAGCGCCACAGGGGATAATCAGCCCCAGCATTTT. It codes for CASSATGDNQPQHF. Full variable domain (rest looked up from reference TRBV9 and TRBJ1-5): DSGVTQTPKHLITATGQRVTLRCSPRSGDLSVYWYQQSLDQGLQFLIQYYNGEERAKGNILERFSAQQFPDLHSELNLSSLELGDSALYFCASSATGDNQPQHFGDGTRLSIL.

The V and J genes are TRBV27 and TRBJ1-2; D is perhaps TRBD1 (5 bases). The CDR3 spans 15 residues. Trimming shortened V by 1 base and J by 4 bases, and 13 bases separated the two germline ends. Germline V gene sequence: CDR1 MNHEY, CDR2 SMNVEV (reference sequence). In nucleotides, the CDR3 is TGTGCCAGCAGTTTATTCAGGGAAGGTGGCTATGGCTACACCTTC. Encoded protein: CASSLFREGGYGYTF.

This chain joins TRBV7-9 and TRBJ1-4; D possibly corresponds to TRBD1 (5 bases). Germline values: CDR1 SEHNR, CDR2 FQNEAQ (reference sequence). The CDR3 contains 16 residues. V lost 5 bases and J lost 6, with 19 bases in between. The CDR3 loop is CASSLVVGWGDEKLFF. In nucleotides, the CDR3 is TGTGCCAGCAGCCTCGTTGTAGGATGGGGGGATGAAAAACTGTTTTTT.

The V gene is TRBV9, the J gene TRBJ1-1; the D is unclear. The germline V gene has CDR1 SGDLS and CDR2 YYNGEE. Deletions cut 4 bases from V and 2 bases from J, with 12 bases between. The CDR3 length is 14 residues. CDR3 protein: CASSILADNTEAFF. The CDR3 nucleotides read TGTGCCAGCAGCATTCTTGCCGACAACACTGAAGCTTTCTTT.

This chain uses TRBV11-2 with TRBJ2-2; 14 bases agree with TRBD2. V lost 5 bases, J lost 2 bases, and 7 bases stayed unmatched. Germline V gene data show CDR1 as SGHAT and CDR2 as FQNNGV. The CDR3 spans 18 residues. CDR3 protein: CASSKQGLAGGNTGELFF. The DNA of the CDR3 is TGTGCCAGCAGCAAGCAAGGACTAGCGGGGGGTAACACCGGGGAGCTGTTTTTT.

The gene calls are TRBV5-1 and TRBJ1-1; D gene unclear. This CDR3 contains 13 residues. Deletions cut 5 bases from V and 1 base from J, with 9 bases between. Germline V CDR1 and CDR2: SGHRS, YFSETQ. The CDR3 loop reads CASRPPENTEAFF. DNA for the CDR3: TGCGCCAGCAGGCCCCCAGAGAACACTGAAGCTTTCTTT.

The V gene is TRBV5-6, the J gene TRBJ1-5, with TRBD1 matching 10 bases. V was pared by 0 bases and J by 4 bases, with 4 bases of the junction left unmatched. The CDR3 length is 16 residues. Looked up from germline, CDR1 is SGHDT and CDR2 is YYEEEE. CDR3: CASSLAGQGPNQPQHF. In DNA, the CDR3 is TGTGCCAGCAGCTTGGCGGGACAGGGGCCGAATCAGCCCCAGCATTTT.

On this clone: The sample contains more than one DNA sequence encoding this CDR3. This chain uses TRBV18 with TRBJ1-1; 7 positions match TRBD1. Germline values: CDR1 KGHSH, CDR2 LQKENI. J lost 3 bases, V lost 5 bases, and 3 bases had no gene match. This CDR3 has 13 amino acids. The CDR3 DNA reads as TGTGCCAGCTCATCAGGGACAGACACTGAAGCTTTCTTT. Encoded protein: CASSSGTDTEAFF.

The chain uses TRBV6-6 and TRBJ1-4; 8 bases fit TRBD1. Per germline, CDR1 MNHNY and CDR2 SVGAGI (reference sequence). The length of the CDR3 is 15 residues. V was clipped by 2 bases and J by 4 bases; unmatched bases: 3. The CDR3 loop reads CASSYPGQVNEKLFF. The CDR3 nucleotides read TGTGCCAGCAGTTACCCGGGACAGGTTAATGAAAAACTGTTTTTT.